This TCR beta chain was profiled in a study of cytomegalovirus exposure and HLA in healthy donors (dated by TCRdb to 2015 to 2018). Notes on the research overall: In an earlier analysis of approximately 500 of the donors, around 290 Gb of sequence data and just under 120 million unique TCR beta sequences from roughly 190 million T cells were reported. Roughly 300 gigabases of sequencing data and approximately 84 million unique TCR sequences were included in an early release covering several hundred HLA-typed donors. Among the roughly 370 genotyped donors, about 83% belonged to the genetic ancestry cluster associated with self-reported Caucasian donors. The study aimed to test whether signatures of past pathogen exposure could be identified by cataloging public T cell receptors. The study profiled the T cell repertoires of fewer than 850 subjects by immunosequencing and related them to cytomegalovirus serostatus. Besides the first cohort of 666 subjects, a separate validation cohort made up of roughly 130 different subjects was used. The study combined high-throughput TCR immunosequencing, statistical association of individual TCRs with disease status, and machine learning to predict cytomegalovirus infection status. To study patterns of TCR occurrence, a later analysis re-analyzed previously published TCR beta repertoires from more than 550 donors and added high-resolution HLA genotyping. In the later analysis, no new phenotypic data were used to find candidate immune exposures; instead, reliance was placed on TCR beta sequences and their occurrence across donors. To decide whether each TCR beta V gene segment behaved as functional or pseudogenic, an earlier analysis of over 500 of the donors relied on high-throughput TCR beta sequencing. Donor age, sex, ethnicity and CMV serostatus were collected together with the repertoire data. A later genetic analysis took genome-wide SNP genotypes for about three fifths of the 666 donors and used that subset as a discovery cohort. Every discovery cohort repertoire had been produced on one sequencing platform. Both class I and class II loci were covered by HLA typing, at four-digit resolution. Typing coverage varied by locus: roughly 620-640 donors for A, B, C, DRB1 and DQB1; 500 to 550 for DQA1; some 610 for DPA1; approximately 470 for DPB1. Four to six DR-DQ haplotypes were handled as single units for association and clustering, since linkage in the cohort was strong. Among 398 genotyped donors of the cohort, an average of roughly 230,000 unique TCR beta nucleotide sequences was sequenced per donor, of which 15% to 20% were non-productive. The research as a whole found: According to a later analysis, TCR association rates differed among HLA loci, with DRB1 alleles showing the most associated TCRs and HLA-C alleles showing the fewest. In the study, 150 to 200 TCR beta chains were listed as associated with cytomegalovirus. Compared with equally common non-associated chains, HLA-associated TCR beta chains in a later analysis were more clonally expanded and had lower generation probabilities. According to a later genetic analysis, donors in an Asian-associated ancestry cluster had fewer N-insertions in productive TCRs than the approximately 630-donor mean. An association between a missense DCLRE1C variant and V-gene and J-gene trimming of TCR beta chains was found in a later genetic analysis and replicated in an independent cohort. Assigning TCR associations to individual alleles was difficult when HLA alleles, especially DR and DQ, strongly co-occurred. A later analysis reported that several top co-occurrence clusters appeared linked to parvovirus B19, influenza, CMV and Epstein-Barr virus. Sequencing depth was assumed to be roughly uniform across donors in the presence/absence analyses, though that assumption may not hold. In this cohort, only TCR beta chains were sequenced, and detectable features were limited by the absence of alpha or paired-chain data. In an earlier analysis of more than 450 of the donors, most TCR beta V segments were observed in productive rearrangements about 87% or about 30% of the time, broadly matching IMGT annotations. A further reported finding was that TCR beta sequences accurately predicted the HLA-A and HLA-B alleles for most subjects in the first cohort. Linkage disequilibrium might explain the correlated functional status among segregating V segments, but an unknown experimental factor could not be excluded. According to the authors, the approach could potentially be generalized to other disease states and immunological phenotypes. Most TCR sequences were observed very rarely across donors, whereas some public TCRs were present in many individuals. The only immune exposure information available for the cohort was CMV serostatus. Because HLA typing was unavailable for some donors at each locus, only the typed subset was used in association tests. Because counts were too low, seventeen rarely observed V segments, including chromosome 9 orphons, were left out of the earlier analysis of over 550 of the donors. A cluster of highly shared sequence variants was judged likely to represent a technical artifact of the sequencing pipeline. A later analysis associated about 16,000 TCR beta sequences with specific HLA alleles at a false discovery rate of 0.05. A few of the identified cytomegalovirus-associated TCR beta chains were confirmed in vitro to be specific for cytomegalovirus antigens. In a later analysis, most CMV-associated TCR beta chains were found to appear HLA-restricted, with HLA associations seemingly driven largely by CMV exposure. The classifier was reported to diagnose cytomegalovirus status with high specificity and sensitivity in both the original and validation cohorts. The 87-base-pair reads could not distinguish some IMGT-functional V segments, including TRBV6-2 and TRBV6-3, so those segments were excluded.

In total, 500 to 700 healthy bone marrow donors made up the cohort. At the time of sampling, all cohort members were nominally healthy, though unrecorded immune exposures were likely present. The donor tested CMV seropositive, placing the donor among the 250 to 300 seropositive members of the cohort. A peripheral blood sample was collected from each donor, and TCR beta sequencing was performed on peripheral blood mononuclear cells. The Qiagen DNeasy Blood Extraction Kit was used to extract genomic DNA from the blood cell samples. Note on this clone: Its antigen target is currently unknown.

Preparation of the library involved the immunoSEQ multiplex PCR assay. For the multiplex PCR, a mixture combining 60 forward primers for TCR Vbeta segments and 13 reverse primers for TCR Jbeta segments was used. Amplification of the CDR3 region of rearranged TCR beta genes was performed with a multiplex PCR assay on genomic DNA. The amplified TCR beta libraries were sequenced on the Illumina HiSeq System as 87-base-pair reads. In the original analysis: A later analysis tallied tens of millions of unique TCR beta chains across the 610 or so repertoires, and approximately 9.9 million of those chains were shared by two or more donors. Raw reads were error-corrected and collapsed into unique sequences by a nearest-neighbor algorithm in which closely related sequences were merged to remove PCR and sequencing errors. To assign V, D and J gene segments, CDR3 sequences were aligned to IMGT reference sequences. For a sequence to be retained, a match of at least six nucleotides was required to both a V gene segment and a J gene segment. A rearrangement counted as productive if the CDR3 had no stop codons and remained in frame with V and J, and every other rearrangement counted as non-productive. CDR3 was defined by IMGT convention, running from the second conserved V-encoded cysteine to the conserved J-encoded phenylalanine. The earlier analysis of 500 to 650 of the donors excluded any sequence lacking an unambiguous match to a single V gene segment. An earlier analysis of 587 of the donors called V segments functional above 56.7% productive rearrangements and segregating when the between-donor standard deviation exceeded 5%. A statistical classification framework was developed to diagnose cytomegalovirus status using the catalog of TCR beta chain sequences. In a later analysis, TCR nucleotide sequences were compared against IMGT/GENE-DB human TR gene sequences so that V and J genes could be assigned. The TCRdist pipeline was used in a later analysis to assign CDR3 sequences and most-parsimonious VDJ recombination scenarios. In a later analysis, each TCR beta chain was defined by its CDR3 amino acid sequence together with its V-gene family, and reads without a unique V-gene family were excluded. As a way to deal with suspected cross-contamination and a sequencing artifact, a later analysis dropped hundreds of nucleotide sequences that were highly shared and had low generation probability. For each public chain, a later analysis derived a clonal expansion index from normalized ranks of inferred template counts within each repertoire. In a later analysis, generation probabilities were computed with a VDJ recombination model fitted to out-of-frame rearrangements, and the resulting probabilities were checked against IGoR. In a later analysis, TCR-TCR, TCR-HLA and TCR-CMV co-occurrence was scored with hypergeometric tests, and a repertoire-size bias correction was applied to TCR pairs. A later analysis estimated false discovery rates by permuting HLA or CMV assignments 20 times. In a later analysis, co-occurring TCRs were grouped with DBSCAN, and TCRdist sequence similarity was added when clustering was performed within HLA-allele-positive subsets. For co-occurrence clustering, repertoires with fewer than 30,000 or more than 120,000 public chains were excluded, along with four to six repertoires with anomalous nucleotide sharing. TCRdb carries this immuneACCESS record with in-frame sequences only. Its versions omit some clonotypes, under half of them owing to an unresolved V gene in the studies checked, with the rest unexplained. V and J calls plus clone size are reproduced from that table; the DNA served to infer D and trimming. The sample table gives 200,000 to 250,000 clones. The ten largest account for roughly 0.98% of the sample.

Relative to germline, V is missing 11 bases and J is missing 4 bases, with 10 bases of the junction outside any gene match. According to the germline V gene, CDR1 reads MNHEY and CDR2 reads SVGAGI. The CDR3 runs 15 residues from the cysteine to the phenylalanine. The DNA shown is the 45-base CDR3, in frame from base 1. The chain is made from TRBV6-5 and TRBJ1-6; TRBD1 agrees with 8 junctional bases. The TCR comes from a woman in her 30s in good health and CMV-seropositive. Sequencing used PBMCs. CDR3 sequence: CAGPGQGSYNSPLHF. The DNA is TGTGCCGGCCCAGGACAGGGTTCGTATAATTCACCCCTCCACTTT.